This entry describes one TCR beta chain. What this receptor recognizes is not known. Base qualities are not provided; no much larger clone lies one nucleotide away. Reading from cysteine to phenylalanine, the CDR3 counts 13 amino acids. The sequence is cut down to CDR3 DNA, 39 bases in frame from base 1. V is clipped by 3 bases and J by 6 bases, and the sequence between their germline boundaries is 9 bases long. CDR1 and CDR2 are read off the germline V gene as MGHRA and YSYEKL. Participants in the prospective study were enrolled through a virtual design, were aged roughly 18 to 100 years, and lived in fewer than 30 United States geographic areas. In the prospective study, cohorts were assigned on the basis of participant-reported clinical history obtained from a screening survey and a study questionnaire. For ImmuneRACE Cohort 3, a participant was defined as recovered based on two consecutive negative NP/OP PCR tests, clearance by a healthcare professional, or resolution of symptoms. In the prospective study, whole blood, serum and a nasopharyngeal or oropharyngeal swab were collected from each participant by mobile phlebotomists. Participants in the prospective study had the option to provide additional blood draws and questionnaires over a roughly 2-month period. Before DNA extraction, prospective study blood samples were shipped either frozen or at room temperature.

TCRbeta CDR3 regions were amplified from genomic DNA using the immunoSEQ Assay, a bias-controlled multiplex PCR. Turning to the authors' computational methods: The number of nucleated cells in each sample was estimated by amplification of reference gene primers within the assay. Sequence reads were collapsed and filtered to measure the absolute abundance of every unique TCRbeta CDR3 rearrangement. For each sample, productive Simpson clonality was calculated as the square root of Simpson's diversity index across productive rearrangements. Held by TCRdb, this immuneACCESS table contains in-frame sequences only and omits some clones. Under half of the omission traces to an unresolved V gene where checked; the cause of the rest is unknown. The DNA was the basis for D and trimming; V, J and clone size are from that table. The sample contains 250,000 to 350,000 clones, more than 70% of them found a single time. Approximately 5.3% of the sample belongs to the ten largest clones.

This sample was taken from a study of blood T cell repertoires in COVID-19 (dated by TCRdb to about 2020). Looking at the study overall: Samples covering the acute and convalescent phases of COVID-19 were provided by collaborators in the United States, Italy and Spain. The sample metadata nearly always contained a de-identified subject ID, COVID-19 status, age in years and sex. The prospective study material was composed of cDNA or gDNA derived from T cells, B-cell-depleted T cells, or PBMCs. HLA class I and class II types, where available, came from metadata supplied by the sample provider rather than from assay-based typing. The repertoires were made available in a free public database intended to serve as a resource for research on the immune response to SARS-CoV-2. The samples were drawn from two sources: the first 160 participants of the ongoing ImmuneRACE study, and 1,000 to 1,500 subjects contributed by 6 global collaborators. Deeply sampled blood TCRbeta repertoires from subjects exposed to, actively infected with, or recovered from COVID-19 were included in the dataset.

Overall results and qualifications from the work: How much clinical and demographic metadata was included differed by source and by participant, and the metadata was provided uncurated.

This receptor was obtained from a woman aged 30 to 39 who had recovered from COVID-19. The sequence is built from TRBV4-1 and TRBJ1-5; the D gene cannot be named for sure. Sequenced sample: PBMCs or T cells enriched from blood (not recorded which). The CDR3 here reads CASSHEARQPQHF. The nucleotide sequence reads as follows: TGCGCCAGCAGCCATGAAGCGCGTCAGCCCCAGCATTTT.